This TCR beta chain was identified in a study of identical twins. This clonotype came up a few times. What it binds is not known. Each cDNA held unique molecular identifiers, and template switching gave it a universal primer site. TCRdb reprocessed the 5' RACE reads with MiXCR, giving one entry per CDR3 protein. Among hundreds of thousands of distinct CDR3 sequences listed, around 6.1% were seen once. This CDR3 region has 14 residues. In germline, CDR1 is SGHRS, CDR2 YFSETQ. V trimming: 5 bases; J trimming: 11 bases; junction bases outside the gene matches: 13. Study-wide results and limits: Fewer insertions marked abundant cord blood beta clonotypes; young adult naive trended weakly, memory not at all. Without tracking the same donors, conclusions rested on cross-sectional statistical analysis.

No donor was unhealthy or non-Caucasian. The V gene is TRBV5-1, the J gene TRBJ2-1; TRBD2 matches at 7 bases. The sequenced sample was naive T cells sorted from blood. The sequence derives from a man aged 18 to 29 in good health. The CDR3 DNA is TGCGCCAGCAGGTACGAAACAATGACTAGCAAGCAGTTCTTC. Translating gives CASRYETMTSKQFF.